The clone carrying this TCR beta chain was detected ten times or more. TCRdb re-analysed the PCR reads in MiXCR, keeping a single row per CDR3 protein. The sample holds tens of thousands of distinct CDR3 sequences, roughly 19% seen once. This sample stems from a study of molecular identifiers for immune sequencing clone quantification. Unmatched junction bases numbered 4, after V lost 0 bases and J lost 4 bases. The CDR3 extends over 16 amino acids. Germline V gene data show CDR1 as LGHDT and CDR2 as YNNKEL (reference sequence). The sequenced sample was naive CD8+ T cells from blood, with Jurkat cell RNA spiked in. Stated subset: FACS-sorted CD8+CD4-CCR7+CD45RA+ naive T cells. The sequence was collected from a human donor in good health. Some libraries in this study had Jurkat cell RNA spiked in. This chain joins TRBV3-1 and TRBJ2-3, with 10 bases identical to TRBD2. The CDR3 protein is CASSQDWLAGADTQYF. CDR3 DNA sequence: TGTGCCAGCAGCCAAGATTGGCTAGCGGGAGCAGATACGCAGTATTTT.